These 9 T cell receptor beta chains were sequenced from one sample in a study of T cells in severe cutaneous drug reactions. Bulk and single-cell libraries used iRepertoire multiplex PCR with TCR subtype-specific primers. TCRdb re-called the multiplex PCR reads; every CDR3 protein appears as one record, without DNA. The ten top clones account for about 19%, within a sample of approximately 9,500 distinct CDR3 sequences. Sequenced patients had Stevens-Johnson syndrome or toxic epidermal necrolysis caused by carbamazepine. Sequences were obtained from cells from a skin blister. These receptor sequences come from a human donor with Stevens-Johnson syndrome, a severe cutaneous drug reaction.

The chain combines TRBV20-1 with TRBJ1-5; TCRdb indicates TRBD1, and absent DNA this call remains unverified. The CDR3 loop spans 15 amino acids. Germline V gives CDR1 DFQATT, CDR2 SNEGSKA (reference sequence). CDR3 loop: CSAKVEAGWFQPQHF.

V usage is TRBV29-1 and J usage is TRBJ2-1; there is no DNA to check the TCRdb D call of TRBD2. The V gene's germline CDR1 is SQVTM and CDR2 ANQGSEA. The CDR3 runs to 13 residues. The CDR3 loop reads CSVGTSGLGEQFF.

The V call is TRBV20-1, the J call TRBJ2-7; TCRdb lists TRBD1, though no DNA is available to test this call. There are 14 residues in the CDR3. From germline, CDR1 is DFQATT and CDR2 SNEGSKA (reference sequence). The CDR3 sequence is CSARLAAPVYEQYF.

The chain combines TRBV7-2 with TRBJ2-1; TCRdb gives TRBD1 as the D gene, but with no DNA this cannot be confirmed. Germline V lookup: CDR1 SGHTA, CDR2 FQGNSA. The CDR3 sequence is 15 residues long. CDR3 sequence: CASSLVERLGGEQFF. Complete variable domain (other parts from reference TRBV7-2 and TRBJ2-1): GAGVSQSPSNKVTEKGKDVELRCDPISGHTALYWYRQSLGQGLEFLIYFQGNSAPDKSGLPSDRFSAERTGGSVSTLTIQRTQQEDSAVYLCASSLVERLGGEQFFGPGTRLTVL.

This chain connects TRBV29-1 to TRBJ2-1; the D gene TCRdb calls, TRBD2, cannot be checked with no DNA. This CDR3 comprises 13 residues. Germline V gene sequence: CDR1 SQVTM, CDR2 ANQGSEA. The CDR3 reads CSVQSGRSNEQFF.

The chain has TRBV29-1 and TRBJ2-1; TCRdb's D call, TRBD2, is unchecked because there is no DNA. Germline assignment: CDR1 SQVTM and CDR2 ANQGSEA. There are 16 residues in the CDR3. CDR3 residues: CSAGTGTSGSYNEQFF.

This chain links TRBV20-1 with TRBJ2-2; TCRdb picks TRBD1, but there is no DNA to check that call. CDR3 length: 13 amino acids. CDR1 DFQATT and CDR2 SNEGSKA come from the germline V gene (reference sequence). The CDR3 loop reads CSAPATFTGELFF.

The J gene is TRBJ2-1, the V gene TRBV29-1; TCRdb calls TRBD1, which cannot be checked without DNA. The CDR3 extends over 13 amino acids. The germline V gene has CDR1 SQVTM and CDR2 ANQGSEA. CDR3 region: CSVEGGFHNEQFF.

J is TRBJ2-5 and V is TRBV20-1; TCRdb picks TRBD2, but there is no DNA to check that call. This CDR3 spans 14 amino acids. Germline assignment: CDR1 DFQATT and CDR2 SNEGSKA (reference sequence). The CDR3 sequence: CSAPPVGLQETQYF.